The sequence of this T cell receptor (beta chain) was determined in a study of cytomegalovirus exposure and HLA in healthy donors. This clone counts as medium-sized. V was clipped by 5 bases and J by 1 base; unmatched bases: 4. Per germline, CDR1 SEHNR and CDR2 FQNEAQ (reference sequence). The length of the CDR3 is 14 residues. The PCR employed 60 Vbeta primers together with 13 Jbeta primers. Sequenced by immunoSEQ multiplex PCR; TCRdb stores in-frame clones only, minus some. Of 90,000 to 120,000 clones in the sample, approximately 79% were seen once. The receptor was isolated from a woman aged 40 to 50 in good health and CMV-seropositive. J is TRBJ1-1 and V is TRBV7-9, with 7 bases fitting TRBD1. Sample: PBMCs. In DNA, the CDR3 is TGTGCCAGCAGCCAACAGGGGACGAACACTGAAGCTTTCTTT. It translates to CASSQQGTNTEAFF.